This T cell receptor beta chain was captured by sequencing in a study of blood T cell repertoires in COVID-19. Study overall: In each case, the material was cDNA or gDNA derived from T cells, B-cell-depleted T cells, or PBMCs.

This clone appeared a single time. TCRdb's table, derived via immunoSEQ multiplex PCR, lists solely in-frame clones and lacks some. Of under 200,000 clones listed, about 83% were seen once; the top ten hold approximately 8%. Source material: peripheral blood. This TCR was sampled from a man between 60 and 70 years old with acute or convalescent COVID-19.

CDR3 amino acids: CAICPTGLNTEAFF. As DNA, the CDR3 is TGTGCCATCTGCCCGACAGGACTCAACACTGAAGCTTTCTTT. The chain uses TRBV10-3 and TRBJ1-1; a weak D match, TRBD1 (6 bases). V was pared by 8 bases and J by 2 bases, with 15 bases between. This CDR3 contains 14 residues. Germline lookup yields CDR1 ENHRY and CDR2 SYGVKD.